This section outlines one T cell receptor (beta chain) sequence together with its context. The same CDR3 is also encoded by other DNA sequences in this sample. The time point is: late/post reinfection, 12 to 24 weeks after detection. Sorted cells were sequenced directly ex vivo without any in vitro expansion. People who inject drugs from Montreal's HEPCO study were the donors. The data were obtained in a study of memory CD8 T cells in hepatitis C reinfection. About the study: HCV reinfection meant a positive HCV RNA test after two negative tests at least 60 days apart. Between 12 and 24 weeks after reinfection detection, late samples were drawn.

The repertoire was sequenced with immunoSEQ multiplex PCR; TCRdb's copy has only in-frame clones and lacks some. This table has about 43,000 clones, 89% appearing once. Germline V gene sequence: CDR1 MGHRA, CDR2 YSYEKL. V gave up 4 bases and J gave up 5 bases; unmatched junction bases: 8. The CDR3 sequence is 15 residues long. V gene TRBV4-1 combines with J gene TRBJ2-5; 9 nucleotides agree with TRBD2. The sequencing sample was made of naive CD8+ T cells sorted from blood. The clonotype originates from a man aged 18 to 29 with hepatitis C virus infection. In DNA form, the CDR3 reads TGCGCCAGCAGCCTAGAAGGGACTAGCTCGGAGACCCAGTACTTC. Encoded protein: CASSLEGTSSETQYF.